This entry lists 30 T cell receptor beta chains sequenced from one sample in a study of shared clonotypes between healthy human individuals. The repertoire was sequenced with immunoSEQ multiplex PCR; TCRdb's copy has only in-frame clones and lacks some. The sample has under 1,100,000 clones, around 74% seen once. Specimen: memory CD4+ T cells sorted from blood. The subset denotes: CD45RA-negative fraction. These receptors were obtained from a man younger than 35 in good health.

The J gene is TRBJ1-2, the V gene TRBV7-9; D remains unclear. V lost 4 bases to trimming and J lost 4 bases, with 19 bases between them. The CDR3 contains 16 residues. Germline V gene lookup returns CDR1 SEHNR and CDR2 FQNEAQ (reference sequence). The CDR3 nucleotides read TGTGCCAGCAGCTCAAATGCTATGAGGGCTATCTATGGCTACACCTTC. Encoded protein: CASSSNAMRAIYGYTF. Combining the CDR3 with reference TRBV7-9 and TRBJ1-2 gives the whole variable domain DTGVSQNPRHKITKRGQNVTFRCDPISEHNRLYWYRQTLGQGPEFLTYFQNEAQLEKSRLLSDRFSAERPKGSFSTLEIQRTEQGDSAMYLCASSSNAMRAIYGYTFGSGTRLTVV.

This clone was counted a few times. The J gene is TRBJ1-3, the V gene TRBV11-2, with D uncertain. Trimming removed 5 bases at V and 0 bases at J, with 11 bases between. The CDR3 totals 15 residues. The germline V gene has CDR1 SGHAT and CDR2 FQNNGV. CDR3 loop: CASSLSLPSGNTIYF. DNA for the CDR3: TGTGCCAGCAGCCTGTCCTTGCCCTCTGGAAACACCATATATTTT.

The V call is TRBV11-3, the J call TRBJ2-3, with TRBD2 identical over 12 bases. V lost 0 bases, J lost 4 bases, and 5 bases stayed unmatched. Germline CDR1 reads SGHNT; CDR2 reads YENEEA. The CDR3 is made up of 17 amino acids. In DNA, the CDR3 is TGTGCCAGCAGCTTAGATTCGTCTAGCGGGGGGGCAGATACGCAGTATTTT. This codes for CASSLDSSSGGADTQYF. Drawing the rest from reference TRBV11-3 and TRBJ2-3, the complete variable domain is EAGVVQSPRYKIIEKKQPVAFWCNPISGHNTLYWYLQNLGQGPELLIRYENEEAVDDSQLPKDRFSAERLKGVDSTLKIQPAELGDSAVYLCASSLDSSSGGADTQYFGPGTRLTVL.

This clone has only a few counts. The chain is built from TRBV6-5 and TRBJ2-7, with TRBD2 matching over 10 bases. Germline V lookup: CDR1 MNHEY, CDR2 SVGAGI. The CDR3 is 12 amino acids. The J segment lost 11 bases and the V segment lost 4 bases, leaving 5 bases of the junction unmatched. The CDR3 nucleotides read TGTGCCAGCAGTTCTACTAGCGGGGTTGAGTACTTC. Translation gives CASSSTSGVEYF.

This clone was seen only a few times. The rearrangement links TRBV5-6 to TRBJ2-1; D is ambiguous. V gave up 1 base and J gave up 0 bases, with 11 bases separating them. CDR1 and CDR2 from the germline V gene are SGHDT and YYEEEE. The CDR3 has 16 residues. CDR3 DNA: TGTGCCAGCAGCTTGTACGGTCCGAGCTCCTACAATGAGCAGTTCTTC. Its translation is CASSLYGPSSYNEQFF.

The rearrangement uses TRBV5-1 and TRBJ2-1, with 12 bases that match TRBD2. CDR3 length: 14 residues. Trimming removed 4 bases from V and 9 bases from J; junction bases left unmatched: 5. Germline CDR1 is SGHRS and CDR2 is YFSETQ. CDR3 region: CASSPGLAGPEQFF. CDR3 sequence (DNA): TGCGCCAGCAGCCCCGGACTAGCGGGGCCTGAGCAGTTCTTC. Looking up the rest from reference TRBV5-1 and TRBJ2-1 gives the full variable domain: KAGVTQTPRYLIKTRGQQVTLSCSPISGHRSVSWYQQTPGQGLQFLFEYFSETQRNKGNFPGRFSGRQFSNSRSEMNVSTLELGDSALYLCASSPGLAGPEQFFGPGTRLTVL.

The V call is TRBV6-5, the J call TRBJ1-2; D not certain. The CDR3 totals 13 residues. Germline CDR1 is MNHEY and CDR2 is SVGAGI. Trimming pared 7 bases from V and 1 base from J, leaving 10 bases between. The CDR3: CASKDGNNYGYTF. The CDR3 nucleotides read TGTGCCAGCAAAGACGGAAATAACTATGGCTACACCTTC.

The chain recombines TRBV28 with TRBJ2-5; no clear D gene. The V end was cut by 8 bases, the J end by 1 base, with 11 bases between. The germline V gene has CDR1 MDHEN and CDR2 SYDVKM. This CDR3 is 13 amino acids long. This CDR3 is CASFGGSQETQYF. CDR3 DNA sequence: TGTGCCAGCTTCGGTGGGTCCCAAGAGACCCAGTACTTC. The complete variable domain, with remaining parts taken from reference TRBV28 and TRBJ2-5, reads DVKVTQSSRYLVKRTGEKVFLECVQDMDHENMFWYRQDPGLGLRLIYFSYDVKMKEKGDIPEGYSVSREKKERFSLILESASTNQTSMYLCASFGGSQETQYFGPGTRLLVL.

V gene TRBV14 combines with J gene TRBJ2-2; TRBD1 is a possible D gene (6 bases). The germline gives CDR1 SGHDN, CDR2 FVKESK. This CDR3 has 16 residues. The V end lost 4 bases, the J end lost 7 bases, and 19 bases lay between the germline ends. CDR3 DNA: TGTGCCAGCAGCCCCACTGGCAGGGGTGGTGGCGGGGAGCTGTTTTTT. Translating gives CASSPTGRGGGGELFF.

This clone was picked up a small number of times. V gene TRBV9 combines with J gene TRBJ2-3, with no clear D. Germline V gene lookup returns CDR1 SGDLS and CDR2 YYNGEE. V was trimmed by 0 bases and J by 6 bases, leaving 8 bases between them. The CDR3 is made up of 13 amino acids. The CDR3 loop is CASSVDLWDTQYF. DNA for the CDR3: TGTGCCAGCAGCGTAGACCTCTGGGATACGCAGTATTTT.

J is TRBJ2-6 and V is TRBV28; D is unclear. Germline V gene sequence: CDR1 MDHEN, CDR2 SYDVKM. The V end lost 5 bases, the J end lost 0 bases, and 11 bases lay between the germline ends. The CDR3 has 16 amino acids. CDR3 region: CASSPLLGSGANVLTF. The DNA for the CDR3 is TGTGCCAGCAGTCCCCTCTTGGGCTCTGGGGCCAACGTCCTGACTTTC.

The genes are TRBV5-1 and TRBJ1-3; D is unclear. The length of the CDR3 is 15 residues. Germline CDR1 SGHRS, CDR2 YFSETQ. Trimming shortened V by 0 bases and J by 0 bases, and 7 bases separated the two germline ends. DNA of the CDR3: TGCGCCAGCAGCTTGGTATCTGGCTCTGGAAACACCATATATTTT. Its translation is CASSLVSGSGNTIYF. The full variable domain, rest sourced from reference TRBV5-1 and TRBJ1-3, is KAGVTQTPRYLIKTRGQQVTLSCSPISGHRSVSWYQQTPGQGLQFLFEYFSETQRNKGNFPGRFSGRQFSNSRSEMNVSTLELGDSALYLCASSLVSGSGNTIYFGEGSWLTVV.

The rearrangement joins TRBV18 to TRBJ2-7; no firm D call. V gave up 3 bases and J gave up 5 bases, with 17 bases separating them. Per the germline V gene, CDR1 is KGHSH and CDR2 is LQKENI. This CDR3 is 15 amino acids long. The chain's CDR3 is CASSPPKGFGNEQYF. The CDR3 nucleotides read TGTGCCAGCTCACCGCCGAAGGGCTTTGGCAACGAGCAGTACTTC.

V and J are TRBV5-3 and TRBJ2-5, with a weak D call TRBD2 (5 bases). TRBV5-3 is designated an ORF whose function remains uncertain. Trimming took off 0 bases at V and 1 base at J, with 7 bases between the two ends. This CDR3 has 14 amino acids. CDR3 coding DNA: TGTGCCAGAAGCTTGGGGCGGGTCCAAGAGACCCAGTACTTC. Its translation: CARSLGRVQETQYF.

The rearrangement uses TRBV2 and TRBJ1-5; unclear D gene. The V and J ends lost 9 bases and 1 base respectively, with 10 bases between them. The CDR3 totals 13 residues. Germline V gene lookup returns CDR1 SNHLY and CDR2 FYNNEI. This CDR3 reads CASTSGSNQPQHF. CDR3 DNA sequence: TGTGCCAGTACCTCGGGGAGCAATCAGCCCCAGCATTTT.

A few counts support this clone. V gene TRBV18 combines with J gene TRBJ1-1; no clear D. Germline CDR1 KGHSH, CDR2 LQKENI. V gave up 0 bases and J gave up 5 bases, with 10 bases separating them. CDR3 length equals 14 residues. The DNA for the CDR3 is TGTGCCAGCTCACCACCGGTCGGGAAAACTGAAGCTTTCTTT. This codes for CASSPPVGKTEAFF.

The chain carries TRBV4-1 and TRBJ2-1; 7 bases align to TRBD1. This CDR3 spans 16 amino acids. The ends lost 1 base at V and 0 bases at J; junction bases unmatched: 3. Germline lookup yields CDR1 MGHRA and CDR2 YSYEKL. Here the CDR3 reads CASSQGGTDSYNEQFF. CDR3 DNA: TGCGCCAGCAGCCAAGGGGGGACAGACTCCTACAATGAGCAGTTCTTC.

V gene TRBV7-2 combines with J gene TRBJ1-5, with D tentatively TRBD1 (5 bases). This CDR3 has 13 residues. V was pared by 1 base and J by 6 bases, with 7 bases between. Germline CDR1 reads SGHTA; CDR2 reads FQGNSA. The CDR3 coding sequence is TGTGCCAGCAGCTTAGAAGGGACTCAGCCCCAGCATTTT. It translates to CASSLEGTQPQHF.

This clone came up many times. V usage is TRBV12-2 and J usage is TRBJ2-2; the table's D call, TRBD2, has no DNA check behind it. TRBV12-2 counts as a pseudogene. CDR3 size: 12 residues. The CDR3 nucleotides are TGTGGAAGCGGGTGGAACACCGGGGAGCTGTTTTTT. Protein product: CGSGWNTGELFF.

This clone was seen a single time. This same CDR3 is encoded by further DNA sequences in the sample. The rearrangement uses TRBV7-9 and TRBJ1-1; the D gene is possibly TRBD1 (5 bases). CDR1 is SEHNR, CDR2 FQNEAQ, per germline (reference sequence). V was shortened by 4 bases and J by 6 bases, with 15 bases between the two germline ends. This CDR3 spans 14 amino acids. Here the CDR3 reads CASSYNQGIAEAFF. In DNA, the CDR3 is TGTGCCAGCAGCTACAACCAGGGAATCGCTGAAGCTTTCTTT. Full variable domain (outside the CDR3, taken from reference TRBV7-9 and TRBJ1-1): DTGVSQNPRHKITKRGQNVTFRCDPISEHNRLYWYRQTLGQGPEFLTYFQNEAQLEKSRLLSDRFSAERPKGSFSTLEIQRTEQGDSAMYLCASSYNQGIAEAFFGQGTRLTVV.

The chain joins TRBV9 to TRBJ2-6; D uncertain. This CDR3 comprises 14 residues. With 4 bases removed from V and 4 bases from J, the gap between germline ends came to 9 bases. Germline V gene lookup returns CDR1 SGDLS and CDR2 YYNGEE. CDR3: CASSPDNGANVLTF. The CDR3 coding sequence is TGTGCCAGCAGCCCCGACAACGGGGCCAACGTCCTGACTTTC.

The chain employs TRBV27 and TRBJ2-7; D possibly corresponds to TRBD1 (5 bases). This CDR3 region has 14 residues. Germline values: CDR1 MNHEY, CDR2 SMNVEV (reference sequence). V was trimmed by 2 bases and J by 3 bases, leaving 11 bases between them. DNA of the CDR3: TGTGCCAGCAGTTTACGAAAGGGGCTCTACGAGCAGTACTTC. Translated: CASSLRKGLYEQYF.

Worth noting for this clone: The sample contains more than one DNA sequence encoding this CDR3. Here the CDR3 DNA reads TGCGCCAGCAAAAGTGGGATGAACACTGAAGCTTTCTTT. As protein: CASKSGMNTEAFF. The genes are TRBV10-2 and TRBJ1-1; D ambiguous. CDR1 and CDR2 (germline): WSHSY, SAAADI. This CDR3 is 13 amino acids long. Between the trimmed V and J ends, which lost 7 bases and 0 bases, there was a span of 9 bases.

This chain uses TRBV7-2 with TRBJ1-6; 7 bases are a match to TRBD1. The CDR3 contains 13 residues. Trimming removed 4 bases from V and 13 bases from J; junction bases left unmatched: 7. CDR1 is SGHTA and CDR2 is FQGNSA in the germline V gene. The CDR3 sequence: CASSSDRAGPLHF. As DNA, the CDR3 is TGTGCCAGCAGCTCAGACAGGGCCGGTCCCCTCCACTTT. The full variable domain, its missing parts supplied by reference TRBV7-2 and TRBJ1-6, is GAGVSQSPSNKVTEKGKDVELRCDPISGHTALYWYRQSLGQGLEFLIYFQGNSAPDKSGLPSDRFSAERTGGSVSTLTIQRTQQEDSAVYLCASSSDRAGPLHFGNGTRLTVT.

The rearrangement links TRBV4-1 to TRBJ2-5; D is perhaps TRBD1 (5 bases). CDR3 size: 15 residues. Deletions cut 1 base from V and 1 base from J, with 10 bases between. Germline CDR1 is MGHRA and CDR2 is YSYEKL. The DNA of the CDR3 is TGCGCCAGCAGCCAAGGTTCAGGGTTCCAAGAGACCCAGTACTTC. Translated: CASSQGSGFQETQYF.

This chain uses TRBV11-1 with TRBJ2-1, with D maybe TRBD1 (6 bases). This CDR3 region has 16 residues. The germline gives CDR1 SGHAT, CDR2 FQDESV (reference sequence). V was trimmed by 5 bases and J by 7 bases, leaving 21 bases between them. CDR3 residues: CASSRVFSGVWNEQFF. As DNA, the CDR3 is TGTGCCAGCAGCCGGGTTTTCTCAGGGGTGTGGAATGAGCAGTTCTTC.

The rearrangement links TRBV5-1 to TRBJ2-5; TRBD2 agrees at 8 bases. V was pared by 6 bases and J by 4 bases, with 5 bases of the junction left unmatched. The CDR3 totals 13 residues. Germline loops: CDR1 SGHRS, CDR2 YFSETQ. The CDR3 nucleotides are TGCGCCAGCACCACCGGGGGGGGAGAGACCCAGTACTTC. Translated: CASTTGGGETQYF.

This chain uses TRBV7-2 with TRBJ2-2; no clear D gene. Trimming removed 5 bases at V and 6 bases at J, with 13 bases between. Germline-derived CDR1 and CDR2 are SGHTA and FQGNSA. CDR3 length: 14 amino acids. CDR3 sequence reads: CASSPRRSAGELFF. Written as DNA, the CDR3 is TGTGCCAGCAGCCCTCGCAGGTCCGCCGGGGAGCTGTTTTTT.

The rearrangement joins TRBV9 to TRBJ1-2; D possibly corresponds to TRBD1 (6 bases). Trimming cost V 2 bases and J 5 bases, with 10 bases left between them. Looked up from germline, CDR1 is SGDLS and CDR2 is YYNGEE. The CDR3 covers 13 residues. The CDR3 region has the DNA TGTGCCAGCAGCGTGGCAGGGGTGTATGGCTACACCTTC. Amino acids: CASSVAGVYGYTF. The whole variable domain, filled in from reference TRBV9 and TRBJ1-2, reads DSGVTQTPKHLITATGQRVTLRCSPRSGDLSVYWYQQSLDQGLQFLIQYYNGEERAKGNILERFSAQQFPDLHSELNLSSLELGDSALYFCASSVAGVYGYTFGSGTRLTVV.

This clone occurred once. A single base separates this from a much larger clone, so it may be a read error. The same CDR3 also results from other DNA sequences found in this sample. The chain recombines TRBV7-2 with TRBJ2-7; the D is unclear. Germline values: CDR1 SGHTA, CDR2 FQGNSA. V lost 2 bases to trimming and J lost 3 bases, with 2 bases between them. The CDR3 covers 11 residues. CDR3 nucleotide sequence: TGTGCCAGCAGCTTACACTACGAGCAGTACTTC. Its protein is CASSLHYEQYF.